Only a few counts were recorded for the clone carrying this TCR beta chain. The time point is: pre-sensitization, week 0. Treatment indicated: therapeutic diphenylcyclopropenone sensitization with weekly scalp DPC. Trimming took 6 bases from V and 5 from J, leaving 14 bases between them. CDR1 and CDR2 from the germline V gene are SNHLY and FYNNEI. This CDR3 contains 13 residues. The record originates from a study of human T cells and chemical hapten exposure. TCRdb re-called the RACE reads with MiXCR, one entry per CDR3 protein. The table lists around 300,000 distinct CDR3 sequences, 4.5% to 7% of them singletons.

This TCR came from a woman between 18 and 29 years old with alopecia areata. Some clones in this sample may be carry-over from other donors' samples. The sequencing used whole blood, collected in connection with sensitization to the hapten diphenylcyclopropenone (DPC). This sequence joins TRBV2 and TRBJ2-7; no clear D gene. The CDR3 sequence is CASRAGVLNEQYF. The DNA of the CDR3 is TGTGCCAGCAGGGCAGGAGTTCTCAACGAGCAGTACTTC.